What follows is one T cell receptor beta chain and its context. Its matching antigen is unknown. This specimen comes from a study of CD8 T cells in ankylosing spondylitis. Study-wide points: Reactive arthritis synovial fluid and blood were previously reported to contain some motif variants. There was reportedly significant enrichment of clones that were disease-linked in matched ankylosing spondylitis synovial fluid. CD8+ by phenotype, disease-linked clones were relatively rare in peripheral blood.

Libraries of TCR beta came from quantitative 5'-RACE with molecular barcodes. One entry per CDR3 protein, called by TCRdb with MiXCR from the 5' RACE reads. The sample has 300,000 to 400,000 distinct CDR3 sequences; around 20% are singletons. J was trimmed by 2 bases and V by 4 bases; bases with no gene match: 9. The germline V gene encodes CDR1 KGHDR and CDR2 SFDVKD. CDR3 length equals 16 residues. The sample consisted of blood, either unsorted or a sorted T cell fraction (not recorded which). The receptor comes from a male donor with ankylosing spondylitis or in good health (not recorded which). The chain joins TRBV24-1 to TRBJ2-5; 7 bases are shared with TRBD1. The CDR3 is CATSELRGQRQETQYF. CDR3 nucleotide sequence: TGTGCCACCAGTGAACTCAGGGGACAGAGACAAGAGACCCAGTACTTC.